Each of the 22 T cell receptor beta chains below was sequenced from the same sample in a study of blood T cell repertoires in COVID-19. Using immunoSEQ multiplex PCR, the repertoire was profiled, and TCRdb retains in-frame clones only, with some absent. This table holds 100,000 to 120,000 clones, around 81% found once. The material sequenced was peripheral blood. The receptors originated from an elderly man with acute or convalescent COVID-19.

The chain is built from TRBV3-1 (or the pseudogene TRBV3-2) and TRBJ2-7; 9 bases fit TRBD2. The germline CDR1 and CDR2 sequences are LGHDT and YNNKEL (reference sequence). CDR3 length: 13 residues. V shed 4 bases, J shed 6 bases, and the junction held 4 bases outside the gene matches. Here the CDR3 DNA reads TGTGCCAGCAGCCGGGGACTAGCAGGCGAGCAGTACTTC. It codes for CASSRGLAGEQYF.

The chain uses TRBV7-2 and TRBJ2-7, with 12 positions matching TRBD1. Trimming took 5 bases from V and 2 from J; bases not matched to a gene: 4. Germline V gives CDR1 SGHTA, CDR2 FQGNSA. The CDR3 extends over 15 amino acids. The CDR3 region is CASSPRDRGPYEQYF. CDR3 nucleotides: TGTGCCAGCAGCCCCAGGGACAGGGGGCCCTACGAGCAGTACTTC.

V gene TRBV30 combines with J gene TRBJ2-6; the D is unclear. Germline loops: CDR1 GTSNPN, CDR2 SVGIG (reference sequence). Trimming took 0 bases from V and 0 from J, leaving 6 bases between them. The CDR3 is 15 amino acids. DNA of the CDR3: TGTGCCTGGAGTGTAGAGTACTCTGGGGCCAACGTCCTGACTTTC. Protein sequence: CAWSVEYSGANVLTF.

The gene calls are TRBV5-1 and TRBJ1-1; TRBD1 matches 9 bases. Trimming removed 0 bases from V and 1 base from J; junction bases left unmatched: 1. This CDR3 comprises 15 residues. Germline V lookup: CDR1 SGHRS, CDR2 YFSETQ. The CDR3 spells CASSLEQGANTEAFF. The CDR3 nucleotides are TGCGCCAGCAGCTTGGAACAGGGGGCGAACACTGAAGCTTTCTTT. Looking up the rest from reference TRBV5-1 and TRBJ1-1 gives the full variable domain: KAGVTQTPRYLIKTRGQQVTLSCSPISGHRSVSWYQQTPGQGLQFLFEYFSETQRNKGNFPGRFSGRQFSNSRSEMNVSTLELGDSALYLCASSLEQGANTEAFFGQGTRLTVV.

For the CDR3, the DNA is TGCGCCAGCAGCCAACGACTAGCGGGAGGGAGAACCTACGAGCAGTACTTC. Its translation is CASSQRLAGGRTYEQYF. This chain links TRBV4-1 with TRBJ2-7; 14 bases match TRBD2. The CDR3 extends over 17 amino acids. Unmatched junction bases numbered 5, after V lost 2 bases and J lost 2 bases. Germline CDR1 reads MGHRA; CDR2 reads YSYEKL.

In this sample, this clone turned up a few times. This chain uses TRBV20-1 with TRBJ1-2; 7 bases map to TRBD1. This CDR3 region has 14 residues. With V trimmed by 3 bases and J by 8 bases, 12 bases remained unmatched. Germline CDR1 DFQATT, CDR2 SNEGSKA (reference sequence). CDR3 amino acids: CSASFPGQRGGYTF. The DNA of the CDR3 is TGCAGTGCTAGTTTTCCGGGACAGAGAGGGGGCTACACCTTC.

On this clone: A much larger clone lies a single base off, so this may be a read error. This CDR3 is also generated by other DNA sequences in the sample. The rearrangement links TRBV4-1 to TRBJ1-5; unclear D gene. Germline V CDR1 and CDR2: MGHRA, YSYEKL. The CDR3 spans 16 residues. The chain's CDR3 is CASSQAPPTGNQPQHF. CDR3 DNA sequence: TGCGCCAGCAGCCAAGCACCTCCCACGGGGAATCAACCCCAGCATTTT.

The J gene is TRBJ1-1, the V gene TRBV29-1; D gene unclear. Trimming pared 1 base from V and 4 bases from J, leaving 10 bases between. The CDR3 runs to 13 residues. Germline V gene data show CDR1 as SQVTM and CDR2 as ANQGSEA. The CDR3 reads CSVEGRQRTEAFF. DNA of the CDR3: TGCAGCGTTGAAGGGCGTCAGCGCACTGAAGCTTTCTTT.

The chain's CDR3 is CASSESGTSGADTQYF. The CDR3 DNA follows: TGCGCCAGCAGTGAAAGCGGGACTAGTGGGGCAGATACGCAGTATTTT. The chain has TRBV4-3 and TRBJ2-3, with TRBD2 identical over 8 bases. Germline lookup yields CDR1 LGHNA and CDR2 YSLEER. The CDR3 runs to 16 residues. V lost 6 bases, J lost 4 bases, and 12 bases stayed unmatched.

The chain combines TRBV30 with TRBJ2-5; no definite D call. This CDR3 has 11 amino acids. Per the germline V gene, CDR1 is GTSNPN and CDR2 is SVGIG (reference sequence). V lost 1 base and J lost 5, with 5 bases in between. As DNA, the CDR3 is TGTGCCTGGAGTGACGGGGAGACCCAGTACTTC. It encodes CAWSDGETQYF. Full variable domain (remainder filled in from reference TRBV30 and TRBJ2-5): SQTIHQWPATLVQPVGSPLSLECTVEGTSNPNLYWYRQAAGRGLQLLFYSVGIGQISSEVPQNLSASRPQDRQFILSSKKLLLSDSGFYLCAWSDGETQYFGPGTRLLVL.

V gene TRBV14 combines with J gene TRBJ1-1; D remains ambiguous. V lost 3 bases and J 0 bases, leaving 8 bases between the germline ends. This CDR3 is 14 amino acids long. The germline gives CDR1 SGHDN, CDR2 FVKESK. DNA of the CDR3: TGTGCCAGCAGCCACTGGCCAATGAACACTGAAGCTTTCTTT. Translated: CASSHWPMNTEAFF. Using reference TRBV14 and TRBJ1-1 for the parts outside the CDR3, the full variable domain is EAGVTQFPSHSVIEKGQTVTLRCDPISGHDNLYWYRRVMGKEIKFLLHFVKESKQDESGMPNNRFLAERTGGTYSTLKVQPAELEDSGVYFCASSHWPMNTEAFFGQGTRLTVV.

The chain couples TRBV19 to TRBJ2-1; TRBD2 might be the D (6 bases). This CDR3 is built from 14 residues. CDR1 is LNHDA and CDR2 is SQIVND in the germline V gene (reference sequence). Trimming removed 8 bases at V and 4 bases at J, with 15 bases between. DNA of the CDR3: TGTGCCAGTTCCGGCGCGGGGATTTACAATGAGCAGTTCTTC. It specifies CASSGAGIYNEQFF.

The chain combines TRBV11-2 with TRBJ1-1, with no clear D. V lost 1 base and J 1 base, leaving 10 bases between the germline ends. The germline V gene has CDR1 SGHAT and CDR2 FQNNGV. The CDR3 covers 15 residues. CDR3 residues: CASSLGPDRNTEAFF. The CDR3 bases are TGTGCCAGCAGCTTAGGTCCCGATAGGAACACTGAAGCTTTCTTT.

V and J are TRBV28 and TRBJ2-7; D not resolved. The V end was cut by 2 bases, the J end by 4 bases, with 6 bases between. This CDR3 contains 12 residues. Germline lookup yields CDR1 MDHEN and CDR2 SYDVKM. Here the CDR3 DNA reads TGTGCCAGCAGTTTACAGATTTACGAGCAGTACTTC. Protein sequence: CASSLQIYEQYF.

The chain links TRBV5-1 to TRBJ2-5; D not resolved. V was clipped by 0 bases and J by 4 bases, with 7 bases between them. CDR1 is SGHRS, CDR2 YFSETQ, per germline. The CDR3 length is 13 residues. CDR3 sequence: CASSLAGVETQYF. The CDR3 region has the DNA TGCGCCAGCAGCTTGGCAGGTGTAGAGACCCAGTACTTC. The full variable domain, with the rest looked up from reference TRBV5-1 and TRBJ2-5, is KAGVTQTPRYLIKTRGQQVTLSCSPISGHRSVSWYQQTPGQGLQFLFEYFSETQRNKGNFPGRFSGRQFSNSRSEMNVSTLELGDSALYLCASSLAGVETQYFGPGTRLLVL.

The chain carries TRBV18 and TRBJ1-3; D remains ambiguous. V was pared by 2 bases and J by 4 bases, with 6 bases between. This CDR3 is 13 amino acids long. The germline CDR1 and CDR2 sequences are KGHSH and LQKENI. This chain's CDR3 is CASSPRRGNTIYF. In DNA form, the CDR3 reads TGTGCCAGCTCACCAAGGCGGGGAAACACCATATATTTT.

V gene TRBV5-6 combines with J gene TRBJ2-7, with 8 bases fitting TRBD1. This CDR3 region has 13 residues. In germline, CDR1 is SGHDT, CDR2 YYEEEE. Germline trimming cut 2 bases from V and 5 bases from J; bases unmatched to any gene: 3. The CDR3 DNA is TGTGCCAGCAGCTTAACGGACAGGGACGAGCAGTACTTC. It yields the protein CASSLTDRDEQYF.

The chain carries TRBV28 and TRBJ1-6; the D gene is possibly TRBD1 (5 bases). The CDR3 runs 15 residues. Looked up from germline, CDR1 is MDHEN and CDR2 is SYDVKM. Trimming removed 3 bases from V and 7 bases from J, with 13 bases in between. The CDR3 loop is CASSFRTTENSPLHF. The CDR3 DNA sequence: TGTGCCAGCAGTTTCCGCACGACAGAAAATTCACCCCTCCACTTT.

The chain employs TRBV28 and TRBJ2-5; 12 nucleotides match TRBD2. CDR3 length: 15 residues. In germline, CDR1 is MDHEN, CDR2 SYDVKM. V lost 6 bases to trimming and J lost 5 bases; unmatched junction nucleotides: 7. In DNA form, the CDR3 reads TGTGCCAGCAGCCGGACTAGCGGGGTCTGGGAGACCCAGTACTTC. Protein: CASSRTSGVWETQYF.

The chain carries TRBV5-1 and TRBJ2-3; D is unresolved. V was trimmed by 3 bases and J by 4 bases, leaving 6 bases between them. The germline V gene has CDR1 SGHRS and CDR2 YFSETQ. The CDR3 runs to 12 residues. In DNA form, the CDR3 reads TGCGCCAGCAGCTCACAGTCAGATACGCAGTATTTT. Residues: CASSSQSDTQYF.

The chain couples TRBV11-3 to TRBJ2-3; the D gene is possibly TRBD1 (6 bases). Germline values: CDR1 SGHNT, CDR2 YENEEA. Trimming took 1 base from V and 0 from J, leaving 11 bases between them. The CDR3 spans 16 residues. CDR3 sequence: CASSLGATGSTDTQYF. CDR3 bases: TGTGCCAGCAGCTTAGGGGCGACAGGCAGCACAGATACGCAGTATTTT.

The sample holds one count of this clone. CDR3 in DNA: TGTGCCAGCTCACCTTCCCTGCTAGTTTACAATGAGCAGTTCTTC. Translated: CASSPSLLVYNEQFF. The chain combines TRBV18 with TRBJ2-1; unclear D gene. Trimming left V 3 bases short and J 4 bases short, with 13 bases between. Germline V gene sequence: CDR1 KGHSH, CDR2 LQKENI. This CDR3 spans 15 amino acids.